These T cell receptor beta chains were read from a single sample in a study of type 1 regulatory T cells. From the reads, TCRdb called clonotypes with MiXCR, one entry per CDR3 protein. The profile shows 80,000 to 100,000 distinct CDR3 sequences, roughly 28% of them singletons. The specimen was CD4+ T cells, either the whole sample or a sorted fraction (not recorded which). Receptors were obtained from a human donor in good health. Each CDR3 is given with its conserved first and last residue. The D gene is left open where the match is weak. Clone size is shown for a subset of rows, as once, few, many or a class of expanded clone.

J | size | V | D | CDR3 | DNA
TRBJ2-1 | few | TRBV5-1 | NA | CASSLEGRPSFNEQFF | TGCGCCAGCAGCTTGGAGGGCCGTCCAAGCTTCAATGAGCAGTTCTTC
TRBJ2-7 | few | TRBV20-1 | TRBD2 | CSAREAGVDYEQYF | TGCAGTGCTAGAGAGGCGGGAGTGGACTACGAGCAGTACTTC
TRBJ2-2 | many | TRBV3-1 | NA | CASSQFTGTTGELFF | TGTGCCAGCAGCCAATTTACTGGAACCACCGGGGAGCTGTTTTTT
TRBJ2-7 | few | TRBV27 | TRBD1 | CASSLLGQTYEQYF | TGTGCCAGCAGTTTACTGGGACAGACCTACGAGCAGTACTTC
TRBJ2-5 | NA | TRBV5-6 | NA | CASSGNKFYQETQYF | TGTGCCAGCAGCGGGAACAAATTTTACCAAGAGACCCAGTACTTC
TRBJ2-7 | NA | TRBV12-3/TRBV12-4 | TRBD2 | CASSLKPGQGFRTSGRYSYEQYF | TGTGCCAGCAGTTTGAAGCCGGGACAGGGTTTTAGGACTAGCGGGCGATACTCCTACGAGCAGTACTTC
TRBJ2-1 | NA | TRBV9 | NA | CASSPTLRGEQFF | TGTGCCAGCAGCCCAACTCTTAGGGGTGAGCAGTTCTTC
TRBJ2-5 | few | TRBV5-1 | TRBD2 | CASSGGTTQETQYF | TGCGCCAGCTCGGGTGGGACTACCCAAGAGACCCAGTACTTC
TRBJ2-5 | few | TRBV6-5 | NA | CASSYSNSGETQYF | TGTGCCAGCAGTTACTCGAATAGTGGAGAGACCCAGTACTTC
TRBJ2-5 | NA | TRBV20-1 | NA | CSARGGEARRETQYF | TGCAGTGCTAGAGGGGGGGAGGCCCGAAGAGAGACCCAGTACTTC
TRBJ2-5 | NA | TRBV25-1 | TRBD2 | CASSVGRAGRETQYF | TGTGCCAGCAGTGTCGGGAGAGCGGGGCGAGAGACCCAGTACTTC
TRBJ2-7 | few | TRBV5-1 | TRBD2 | CASSWTSGSHEQYF | TGCGCCAGCAGCTGGACTAGCGGTAGCCACGAGCAGTACTTC
TRBJ2-7 | NA | TRBV29-1 | TRBD2 | CSAGGPNEQYF | TGCAGCGCGGGGGGGCCTAACGAGCAGTACTTC
TRBJ2-7 | NA | TRBV20-1 | TRBD2 | CSAPLGIAGQHEQYF | TGCAGTGCCCCCCTAGGGATAGCGGGCCAGCACGAGCAGTACTTC
TRBJ2-5 | many | TRBV20-1 | TRBD1 | CSALTGGKETQYF | TGCAGTGCCCTAACAGGGGGGAAAGAGACCCAGTACTTC
TRBJ2-6 | few | TRBV5-1 | NA | CASSSDGIGANVLTF | TGCGCCAGCAGCTCGGACGGTATTGGGGCCAACGTCCTGACTTTC